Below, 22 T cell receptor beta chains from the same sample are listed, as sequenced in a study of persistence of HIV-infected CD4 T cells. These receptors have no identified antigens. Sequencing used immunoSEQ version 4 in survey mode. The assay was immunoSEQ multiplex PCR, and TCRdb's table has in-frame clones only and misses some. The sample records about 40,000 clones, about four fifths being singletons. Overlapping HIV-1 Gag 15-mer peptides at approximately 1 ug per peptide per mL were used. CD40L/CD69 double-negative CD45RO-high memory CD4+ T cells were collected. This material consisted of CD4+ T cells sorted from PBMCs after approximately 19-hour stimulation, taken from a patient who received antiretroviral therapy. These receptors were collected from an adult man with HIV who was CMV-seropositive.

Here the CDR3 reads CASSPDRGPYEQYF. CDR3 coding DNA: TGTGCCAGCAGCCCTGACAGGGGACCCTACGAGCAGTACTTC. The chain links TRBV7-8 to TRBJ2-7; 8 positions agree with TRBD1. CDR3 length: 14 amino acids. Germline CDR1 reads SGHVS; CDR2 reads FQNEAQ. After removal of 5 bases from V and 2 bases from J, the junction contained 5 bases not matched to a gene.

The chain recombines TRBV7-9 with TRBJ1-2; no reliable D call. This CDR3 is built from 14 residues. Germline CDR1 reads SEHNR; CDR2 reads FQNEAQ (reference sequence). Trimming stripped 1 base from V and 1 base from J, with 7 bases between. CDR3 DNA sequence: TGTGCCAGCAGCTTAGAACAGCTTAACTATGGCTACACCTTC. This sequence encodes CASSLEQLNYGYTF.

CDR3 in amino acids: CASSQPGTGPYEQYF. Written as DNA, the CDR3 is TGTGCCAGCAGCCAACCCGGGACAGGACCCTACGAGCAGTACTTC. The rearrangement joins TRBV14 to TRBJ2-7; 8 bases are shared with TRBD1. The V segment lost 2 bases and the J segment 2 bases; nucleotides outside the gene matches: 5. This CDR3 has 15 residues. CDR1 is SGHDN, CDR2 FVKESK, per germline.

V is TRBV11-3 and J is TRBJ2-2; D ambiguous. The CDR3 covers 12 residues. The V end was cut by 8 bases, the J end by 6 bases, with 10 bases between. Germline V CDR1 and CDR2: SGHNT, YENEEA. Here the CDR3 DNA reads TGTGCCAGCGGCGTTGGGCCCGGGGAGCTGTTTTTT. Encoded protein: CASGVGPGELFF.

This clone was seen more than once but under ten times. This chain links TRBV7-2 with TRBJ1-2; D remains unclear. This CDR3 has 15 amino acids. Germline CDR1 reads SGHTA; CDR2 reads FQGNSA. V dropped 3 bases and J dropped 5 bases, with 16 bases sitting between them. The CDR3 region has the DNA TGTGCCAGCAGCTTGTTAAGGACCGGTGGTTATGGCTACACCTTC. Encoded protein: CASSLLRTGGYGYTF.

In nucleotides, the CDR3 is TGTGCCAGCAGCTTGGGGACAGGGTTCTATGGCTACACCTTC. This codes for CASSLGTGFYGYTF. V usage is TRBV5-8 and J usage is TRBJ1-2; TRBD1 agrees at 8 bases. CDR1 and CDR2 from the germline V gene are SGHTS and YDEGEE. The V and J ends lost 0 bases and 4 bases, in that order; junction bases with no gene match: 2. This CDR3 comprises 14 residues.

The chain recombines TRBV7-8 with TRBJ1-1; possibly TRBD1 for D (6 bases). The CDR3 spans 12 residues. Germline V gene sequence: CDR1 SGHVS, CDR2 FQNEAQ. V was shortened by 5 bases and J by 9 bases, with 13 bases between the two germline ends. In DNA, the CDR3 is TGTGCCAGCAGCGCGTACAGGGTTCAAGCTTTCTTT. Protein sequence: CASSAYRVQAFF.

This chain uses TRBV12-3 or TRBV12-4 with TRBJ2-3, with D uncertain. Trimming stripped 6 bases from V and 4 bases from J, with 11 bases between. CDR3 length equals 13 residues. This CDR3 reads CASSREWADTQYF. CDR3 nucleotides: TGTGCCAGCAGCCGCGAATGGGCAGATACGCAGTATTTT.

The CDR3 coding sequence is TGTGCCAGCAGCTTCGACAGCTCTGGAAACACCATATATTTT. It is translated as CASSFDSSGNTIYF. This chain joins TRBV7-2 and TRBJ1-3, with D tentatively TRBD1 (5 bases). V shed 3 bases and J shed 0 bases, with 6 bases lying between them. Germline lookup yields CDR1 SGHTA and CDR2 FQGNSA. The CDR3 is 14 amino acids.

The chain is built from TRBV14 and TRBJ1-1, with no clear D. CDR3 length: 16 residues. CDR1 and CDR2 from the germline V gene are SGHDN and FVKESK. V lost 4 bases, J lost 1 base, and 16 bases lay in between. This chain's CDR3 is CASSPLMGIGNTEAFF. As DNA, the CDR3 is TGTGCCAGCAGCCCCCTGATGGGGATCGGGAACACTGAAGCTTTCTTT.

CDR3 nucleotide sequence: TGCGCCAGCAGCTTGGTAGGGACTGAAGCTTTCTTT. Translating gives CASSLVGTEAFF. The chain employs TRBV5-1 and TRBJ1-1; D not certain. V was clipped by 0 bases and J by 5 bases, with 5 bases between them. The V gene's germline CDR1 is SGHRS and CDR2 YFSETQ. This CDR3 has 12 amino acids.

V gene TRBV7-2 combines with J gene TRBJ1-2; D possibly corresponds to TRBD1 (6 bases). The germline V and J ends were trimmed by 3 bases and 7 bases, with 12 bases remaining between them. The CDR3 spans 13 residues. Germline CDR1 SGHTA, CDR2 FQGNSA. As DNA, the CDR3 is TGTGCCAGCAGCTTTTACAGGGAAGGTGGCTACACCTTC. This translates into CASSFYREGGYTF.

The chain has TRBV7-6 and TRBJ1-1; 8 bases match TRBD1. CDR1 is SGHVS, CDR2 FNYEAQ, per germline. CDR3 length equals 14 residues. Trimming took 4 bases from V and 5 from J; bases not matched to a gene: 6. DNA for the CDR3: TGTGCCAGCAGCTCGACAGGGGCAGGAACTGAAGCTTTCTTT. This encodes CASSSTGAGTEAFF.

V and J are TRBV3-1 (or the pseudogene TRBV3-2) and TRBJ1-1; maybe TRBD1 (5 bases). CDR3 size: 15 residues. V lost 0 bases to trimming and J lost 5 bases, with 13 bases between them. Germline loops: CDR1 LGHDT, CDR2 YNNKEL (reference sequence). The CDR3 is CASSQEETGGTEAFF. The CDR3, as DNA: TGTGCCAGCAGCCAAGAAGAAACGGGGGGGACTGAAGCTTTCTTT.

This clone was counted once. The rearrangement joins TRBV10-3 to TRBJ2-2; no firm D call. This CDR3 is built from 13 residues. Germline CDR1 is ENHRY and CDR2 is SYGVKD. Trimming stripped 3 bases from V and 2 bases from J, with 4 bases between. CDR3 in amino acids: CAISDGNTGELFF. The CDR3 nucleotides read TGTGCCATCAGTGATGGAAACACCGGGGAGCTGTTTTTT.

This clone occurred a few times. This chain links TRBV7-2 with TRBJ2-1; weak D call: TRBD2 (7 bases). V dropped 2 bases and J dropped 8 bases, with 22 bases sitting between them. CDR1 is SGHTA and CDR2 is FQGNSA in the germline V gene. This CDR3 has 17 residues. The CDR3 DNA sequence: TGTGCCAGCAGCTTACGGGGGTGGACAGCGGGAAGGGATGAGCAGTTCTTC. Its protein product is CASSLRGWTAGRDEQFF.

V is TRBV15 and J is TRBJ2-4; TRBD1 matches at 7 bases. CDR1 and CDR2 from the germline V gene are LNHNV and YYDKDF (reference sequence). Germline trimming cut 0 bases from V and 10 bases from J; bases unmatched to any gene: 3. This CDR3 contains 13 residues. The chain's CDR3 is CATSRDKQGIQYF. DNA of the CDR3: TGTGCCACCAGCAGAGATAAACAGGGGATTCAGTACTTC. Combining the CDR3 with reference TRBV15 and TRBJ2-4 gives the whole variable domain DAMVIQNPRYQVTQFGKPVTLSCSQTLNHNVMYWYQQKSSQAPKLLFHYYDKDFNNEADTPDNFQSRRPNTSFCFLDIRSPGLGDTAMYLCATSRDKQGIQYFGAGTRLSVL.

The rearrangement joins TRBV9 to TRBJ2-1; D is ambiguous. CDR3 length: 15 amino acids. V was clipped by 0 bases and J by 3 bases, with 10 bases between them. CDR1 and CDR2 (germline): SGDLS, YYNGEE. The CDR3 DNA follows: TGTGCCAGCAGCGTAGGACCGGGCAGCTACAATGAGCAGTTCTTC. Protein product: CASSVGPGSYNEQFF.

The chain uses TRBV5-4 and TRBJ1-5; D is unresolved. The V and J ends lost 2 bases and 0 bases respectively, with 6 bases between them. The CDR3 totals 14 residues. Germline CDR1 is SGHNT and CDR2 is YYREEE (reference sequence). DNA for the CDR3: TGTGCCAGCAGCTTTATTGGTAGCAATCAGCCCCAGCATTTT. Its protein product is CASSFIGSNQPQHF.

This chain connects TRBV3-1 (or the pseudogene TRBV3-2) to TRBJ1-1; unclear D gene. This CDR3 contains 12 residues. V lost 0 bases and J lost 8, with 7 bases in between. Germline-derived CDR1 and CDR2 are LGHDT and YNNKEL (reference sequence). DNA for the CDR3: TGTGCCAGCAGCCAAGATACGGGGGAAGCTTTCTTT. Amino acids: CASSQDTGEAFF.

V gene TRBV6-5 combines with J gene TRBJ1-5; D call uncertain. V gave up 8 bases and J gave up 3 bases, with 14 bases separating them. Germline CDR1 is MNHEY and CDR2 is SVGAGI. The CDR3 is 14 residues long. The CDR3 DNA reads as TGTGCCAGCCAGGATTCCAATTCCAATCAGCCCCAGCATTTT. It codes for CASQDSNSNQPQHF.

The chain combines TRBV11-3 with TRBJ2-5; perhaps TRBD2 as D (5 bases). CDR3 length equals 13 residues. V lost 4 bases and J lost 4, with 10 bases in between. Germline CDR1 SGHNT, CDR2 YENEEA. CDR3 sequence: CASSSGYLETQYF. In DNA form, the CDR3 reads TGTGCCAGCAGCTCGGGATATTTAGAGACCCAGTACTTC.